What follows are 25 T cell receptor beta chains derived from one specimen sequenced in a study of blood T cell repertoires in COVID-19. The repertoire was sequenced with immunoSEQ multiplex PCR; TCRdb's copy has only in-frame clones and lacks some. Of roughly 21,000 clones listed, around four fifths were seen once; the top ten hold 6.7%. Material for sequencing was peripheral blood. These receptors came from a human donor in a cohort sampled during active COVID-19.

In this sample, this clone turned up once. The chain links TRBV19 to TRBJ2-5; D gene ambiguous. Germline lookup yields CDR1 LNHDA and CDR2 SQIVND (reference sequence). The CDR3 sequence is 12 residues long. Trimming took 3 bases from V and 2 from J, leaving 4 bases between them. The CDR3 protein is CASSISQETQYF. The CDR3, as DNA: TGTGCCAGTAGTATTTCTCAAGAGACCCAGTACTTC.

The rearrangement links TRBV7-9 to TRBJ2-7, with D possibly TRBD1 on 6 matching bases. The CDR3 totals 14 residues. V lost 3 bases to trimming and J lost 0 bases, with 9 bases between them. Per germline, CDR1 SEHNR and CDR2 FQNEAQ (reference sequence). The CDR3 DNA follows: TGTGCCAGCAGCTTGACAGGTTACTCCTACGAGCAGTACTTC. Amino acid sequence: CASSLTGYSYEQYF.

The chain combines TRBV2 with TRBJ2-7; a weak D match, TRBD1 (6 bases). The CDR3 consists of 13 residues. Trimming removed 6 bases from V and 6 bases from J, with 15 bases in between. In germline, CDR1 is SNHLY, CDR2 FYNNEI. CDR3 nucleotides: TGTGCCAGCAGCTTCAACGGACAGAGCGAGCAGTACTTC. Translating it yields CASSFNGQSEQYF.

V usage is TRBV6-2 or TRBV6-3 and J usage is TRBJ2-5; 10 bases fit TRBD2. Germline V CDR1 and CDR2: MNHEY, SVGEGT. After removal of 5 bases from V and 7 bases from J, the junction contained 13 bases not matched to a gene. The CDR3 has 16 residues. CDR3 in amino acids: CASSGGLAGAAGTQYF. DNA for the CDR3: TGTGCCAGCAGTGGGGGTCTAGCGGGGGCCGCCGGGACCCAGTACTTC.

V gene TRBV11-2 combines with J gene TRBJ1-1, with D maybe TRBD1 (5 bases). The germline CDR1 and CDR2 sequences are SGHAT and FQNNGV. The ends were cut back, 5 bases at V and 1 base at J, with 8 bases in the middle. The CDR3 is made up of 13 amino acids. CDR3: CASSGGWNTEAFF. In DNA form, the CDR3 reads TGTGCCAGCAGCGGGGGGTGGAACACTGAAGCTTTCTTT.

J is TRBJ2-3 and V is TRBV5-8; possibly TRBD1 for D (6 bases). CDR3 length equals 16 residues. Trimming shortened V by 4 bases and J by 4 bases, and 19 bases separated the two germline ends. Germline V lookup: CDR1 SGHTS, CDR2 YDEGEE. CDR3 DNA sequence: TGTGCCAGCAGCCGGACCCGGGACACCGAGTCAGATACGCAGTATTTT. Protein product: CASSRTRDTESDTQYF.

This clone was detected only once. The chain employs TRBV28 and TRBJ2-7; D not certain. Germline V CDR1 and CDR2: MDHEN, SYDVKM. There are 13 residues in the CDR3. V lost 4 bases and J lost 3, with 10 bases in between. The CDR3 DNA follows: TGTGCCAGCAGTTCGACACCCAGCTACGAGCAGTACTTC. It specifies CASSSTPSYEQYF.

V and J are TRBV5-1 and TRBJ1-3; maybe TRBD1 (5 bases). The V end was cut by 2 bases, the J end by 0 bases, with 12 bases between. The CDR3 runs 16 residues. The germline CDR1 and CDR2 sequences are SGHRS and YFSETQ. The CDR3 coding sequence is TGCGCCAGCAGCTTAGTAGCAGGGATCTCTGGAAACACCATATATTTT. Translation gives CASSLVAGISGNTIYF.

CDR3 nucleotide sequence: TGTGCCAGCAGTGACCGTAACAGACCGTACAATGAGCAGTTCTTC. Residues: CASSDRNRPYNEQFF. This chain joins TRBV6-4 and TRBJ2-1; D ambiguous. Germline loops: CDR1 MRHNA, CDR2 SNTAGT. The CDR3 spans 15 residues. With 2 bases removed from V and 4 bases from J, the gap between germline ends came to 12 bases.

This chain joins TRBV19 and TRBJ1-1, with TRBD1 identical over 11 bases. CDR3 length equals 12 residues. V lost 10 bases and J lost 5; bases outside the gene matches: 3. Per the germline V gene, CDR1 is LNHDA and CDR2 is SQIVND (reference sequence). This CDR3 reads CATGTGGTEAFF. As DNA, the CDR3 is TGTGCCACCGGGACAGGGGGAACTGAAGCTTTCTTT.

The chain links TRBV6-6 to TRBJ1-3; 9 nucleotides match TRBD1. This CDR3 is 20 amino acids long. Trimming cost V 5 bases and J 0 bases; bases outside gene matches: 17. The germline V gene has CDR1 MNHNY and CDR2 SVGAGI (reference sequence). The CDR3 nucleotides read TGTGCCAGCAGTCCGGGACAGGGAAGGGGTAGGGTAATCTCTGGAAACACCATATATTTT. It codes for CASSPGQGRGRVISGNTIYF.

The chain combines TRBV6-5 with TRBJ2-2, with D possibly TRBD1 on 5 matching bases. There are 13 residues in the CDR3. V was cut by 8 bases and J by 6 bases, with 13 bases left in between. Germline V gives CDR1 MNHEY, CDR2 SVGAGI. As DNA, the CDR3 is TGTGCCAGCGGACAAGCCTCAGCCGGGGAGCTGTTTTTT. It specifies CASGQASAGELFF.

V gene TRBV5-1 combines with J gene TRBJ1-1; D is undetermined. Germline assignment: CDR1 SGHRS and CDR2 YFSETQ. V was trimmed by 3 bases and J by 1 base, leaving 13 bases between them. This CDR3 spans 15 amino acids. The CDR3 loop reads CASSSPSGGNTEAFF. CDR3 DNA: TGCGCCAGCAGCTCCCCCTCGGGAGGGAACACTGAAGCTTTCTTT.

This clone was seen more than once but under ten times. The V gene is TRBV18, the J gene TRBJ2-4; 8 bases match TRBD2. The V and J ends lost 3 bases and 5 bases, in that order; junction bases with no gene match: 9. Germline V CDR1 and CDR2: KGHSH, LQKENI. This CDR3 is 16 amino acids long. CDR3 region: CASSPPAASGQNIQYF. In nucleotides, the CDR3 is TGTGCCAGCTCACCCCCGGCCGCTAGCGGGCAAAACATTCAGTACTTC.

The V and J genes are TRBV5-1 and TRBJ2-5, with D perhaps matching TRBD2 (5 bases). The V end was cut by 0 bases, the J end by 2 bases, with 11 bases between. Germline V gene lookup returns CDR1 SGHRS and CDR2 YFSETQ. CDR3 length equals 15 residues. CDR3 loop: CASSLGSTGQETQYF. The CDR3 nucleotides are TGCGCCAGCAGCTTGGGTTCGACGGGGCAAGAGACCCAGTACTTC. The variable domain in full, with the rest retrieved from reference TRBV5-1 and TRBJ2-5, is KAGVTQTPRYLIKTRGQQVTLSCSPISGHRSVSWYQQTPGQGLQFLFEYFSETQRNKGNFPGRFSGRQFSNSRSEMNVSTLELGDSALYLCASSLGSTGQETQYFGPGTRLLVL.

This chain links TRBV10-2 with TRBJ1-5; D perhaps matches TRBD1 (5 bases). Germline-derived CDR1 and CDR2 are WSHSY and SAAADI. V shed 3 bases and J shed 6 bases, with 6 bases lying between them. The CDR3 spans 12 residues. CDR3 nucleotide sequence: TGCGCCAGCAGTGACCAGGGTCAGCCCCAGCATTTT. Amino acids: CASSDQGQPQHF.

The chain has TRBV3-1 (or the pseudogene TRBV3-2) and TRBJ2-1; 10 bases fit TRBD2. Germline V CDR1 and CDR2: LGHDT, YNNKEL (reference sequence). The CDR3 extends over 14 amino acids. V lost 5 bases, J lost 4 bases, and 2 bases stayed unmatched. CDR3 amino acids: CASSSGGAYNEQFF. The CDR3 region has the DNA TGTGCCAGCAGCAGCGGGGGGGCATACAATGAGCAGTTCTTC.

This clone has a handful of counts. The chain uses TRBV7-2 and TRBJ1-5; a weak D match, TRBD1 (5 bases). V lost 7 bases and J 9 bases, leaving 19 bases between the germline ends. The germline gives CDR1 SGHTA, CDR2 FQGNSA. The CDR3 is 14 amino acids. CDR3 sequence: CASTPNGGGLPQHF. CDR3 coding DNA: TGTGCCAGCACACCAAACGGGGGGGGATTGCCCCAGCATTTT.

V usage is TRBV7-2 and J usage is TRBJ1-1; tentatively, D is TRBD1 (6 bases). CDR1 SGHTA and CDR2 FQGNSA come from the germline V gene. This CDR3 comprises 15 residues. Between the trimmed V and J ends, which lost 5 bases and 4 bases, there was a span of 17 bases. The CDR3 DNA is TGTGCCAGCAGCCGTCTAAACAGGGTTGTCACTGAAGCTTTCTTT. Its protein product is CASSRLNRVVTEAFF.

The chain uses TRBV29-1 and TRBJ1-2; TRBD1 aligns across 10 bases. V dropped 6 bases and J dropped 3; count of bases not matched to a gene: 4. Germline V lookup: CDR1 SQVTM, CDR2 ANQGSEA. The CDR3 consists of 13 residues. Here the CDR3 reads CSVGDRGYYGYTF. CDR3 DNA sequence: TGCAGCGTCGGGGACAGGGGCTACTATGGCTACACCTTC.

The chain joins TRBV19 to TRBJ2-7; 7 bases line up with TRBD1. V trimming: 4 bases; J trimming: 6 bases; junction bases outside the gene matches: 9. The CDR3 sequence is 14 residues long. CDR1 and CDR2 (germline): LNHDA, SQIVND (reference sequence). The CDR3 here is CASSKGTALSEQYF. The CDR3, as DNA: TGTGCCAGTAGTAAAGGGACAGCTCTTTCCGAGCAGTACTTC. Supplemented by reference TRBV19 and TRBJ2-7, the full variable domain reads DGGITQSPKYLFRKEGQNVTLSCEQNLNHDAMYWYRQDPGQGLRLIYYSQIVNDFQKGDIAEGYSVSREKKESFPLTVTSAQKNPTAFYLCASSKGTALSEQYFGPGTRLTVT.

The rearrangement uses TRBV15 and TRBJ2-7, with 7 bases lining up with TRBD2. J lost 0 bases, V lost 3 bases, and 5 bases had no gene match. Germline CDR1 and CDR2: LNHNV and YYDKDF (reference sequence). This CDR3 has 15 amino acids. The CDR3 spells CATSSITGGSYEQYF. In nucleotides, the CDR3 is TGTGCCACCAGCAGCATAACGGGGGGCTCCTACGAGCAGTACTTC.

The V and J genes are TRBV4-2 and TRBJ2-2, with a tentative D call TRBD2 (5 bases). The V gene lost 1 base and the J gene lost 6 bases, with 12 bases spanning the gap. In germline, CDR1 is LGHNA, CDR2 YNFKEQ. The CDR3 is made up of 15 amino acids. CDR3 sequence (DNA): TGTGCCAGCAGCCAAGCCTCGGACTCCTCCGGGGAGCTGTTTTTT. Translating gives CASSQASDSSGELFF.

Only a few counts were recorded for this clone. This chain uses TRBV28 with TRBJ1-6; D gene ambiguous. The germline V and J ends were trimmed by 6 bases and 9 bases, with 15 bases remaining between them. CDR1 and CDR2 from the germline V gene are MDHEN and SYDVKM. The CDR3 loop spans 14 amino acids. The CDR3 nucleotides are TGTGCCAGCAGGTGGAGTGTCGAGGGTTCACCCCTCCACTTT. Translation gives CASRWSVEGSPLHF.

This sequence joins TRBV27 and TRBJ1-1, with 7 nucleotides matching TRBD1. CDR3 length: 15 residues. The ends lost 2 bases at V and 0 bases at J; junction bases unmatched: 3. CDR1 and CDR2 from the germline V gene are MNHEY and SMNVEV (reference sequence). Written as DNA, the CDR3 is TGTGCCAGCAGTTTAGCCGGGACAGTGAACACTGAAGCTTTCTTT. Translation: CASSLAGTVNTEAFF.